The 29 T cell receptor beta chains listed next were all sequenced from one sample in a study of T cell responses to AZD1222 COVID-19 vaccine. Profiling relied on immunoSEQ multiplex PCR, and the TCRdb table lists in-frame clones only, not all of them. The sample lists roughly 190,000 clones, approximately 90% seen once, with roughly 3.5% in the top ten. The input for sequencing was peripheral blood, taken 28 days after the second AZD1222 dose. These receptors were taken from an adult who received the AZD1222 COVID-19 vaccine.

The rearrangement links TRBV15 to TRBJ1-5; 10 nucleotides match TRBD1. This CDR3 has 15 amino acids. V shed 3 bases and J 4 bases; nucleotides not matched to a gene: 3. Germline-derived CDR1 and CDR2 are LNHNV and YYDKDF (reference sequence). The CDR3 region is CATSRRGQGNQPQHF. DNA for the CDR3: TGTGCCACCAGCAGGCGGGGACAGGGGAATCAGCCCCAGCATTTT.

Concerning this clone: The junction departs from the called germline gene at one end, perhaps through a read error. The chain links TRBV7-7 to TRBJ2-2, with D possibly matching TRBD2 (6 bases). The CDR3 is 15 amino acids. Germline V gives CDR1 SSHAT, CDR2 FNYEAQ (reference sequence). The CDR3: CASSLVVGGTGELFF. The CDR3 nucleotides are TGTGCTAGCAGCTTAGTAGTGGGGGGCACCGGGGAGCTGTTTTTT.

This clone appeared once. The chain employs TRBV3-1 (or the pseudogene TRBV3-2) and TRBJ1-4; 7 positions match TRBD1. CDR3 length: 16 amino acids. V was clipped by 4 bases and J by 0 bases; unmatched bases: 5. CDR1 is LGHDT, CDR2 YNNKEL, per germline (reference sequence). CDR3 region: CASSRDSNPTNEKLFF. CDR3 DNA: TGTGCCAGCAGCCGGGACAGCAACCCAACTAATGAAAAACTGTTTTTT.

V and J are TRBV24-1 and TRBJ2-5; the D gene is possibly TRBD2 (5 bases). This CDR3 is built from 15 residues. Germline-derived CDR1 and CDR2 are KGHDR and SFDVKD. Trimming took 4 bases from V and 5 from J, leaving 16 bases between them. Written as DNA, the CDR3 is TGTGCCACCAGTGACGGGTCAACCGGAGGCGAGACCCAGTACTTC. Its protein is CATSDGSTGGETQYF.

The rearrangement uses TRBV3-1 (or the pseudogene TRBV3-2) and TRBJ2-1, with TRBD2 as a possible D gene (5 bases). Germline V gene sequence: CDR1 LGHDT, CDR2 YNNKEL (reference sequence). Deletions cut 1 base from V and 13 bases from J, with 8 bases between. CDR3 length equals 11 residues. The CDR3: CASSQGGIQFF. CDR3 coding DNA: TGTGCCAGCAGCCAAGGAGGGATTCAGTTCTTC.

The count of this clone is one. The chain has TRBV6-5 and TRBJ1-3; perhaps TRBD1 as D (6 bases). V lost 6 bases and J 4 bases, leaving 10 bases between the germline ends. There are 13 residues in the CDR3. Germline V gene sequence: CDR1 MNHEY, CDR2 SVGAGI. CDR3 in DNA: TGTGCCAGCAGCCAGGGGATCGGAAACACCATATATTTT. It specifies CASSQGIGNTIYF.

In DNA form, the CDR3 reads TGTGCCTGGAGCAGACCGGGGGGTAACACCGGGGAGCTGTTTTTT. It translates to CAWSRPGGNTGELFF. The chain couples TRBV30 to TRBJ2-2; 7 bases are shared with TRBD2. Germline V gene sequence: CDR1 GTSNPN, CDR2 SVGIG (reference sequence). Germline trimming cut 3 bases from V and 2 bases from J; bases unmatched to any gene: 6. CDR3 size: 15 residues.

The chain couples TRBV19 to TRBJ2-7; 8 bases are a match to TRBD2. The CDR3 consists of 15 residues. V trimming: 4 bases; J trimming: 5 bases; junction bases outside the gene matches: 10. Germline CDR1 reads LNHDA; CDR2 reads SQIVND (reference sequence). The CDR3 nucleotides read TGTGCCAGTAGTACCACCGGGACTAGACGAGACGAGCAGTACTTC. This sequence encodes CASSTTGTRRDEQYF. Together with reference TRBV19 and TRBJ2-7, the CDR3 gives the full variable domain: DGGITQSPKYLFRKEGQNVTLSCEQNLNHDAMYWYRQDPGQGLRLIYYSQIVNDFQKGDIAEGYSVSREKKESFPLTVTSAQKNPTAFYLCASSTTGTRRDEQYFGPGTRLTVT.

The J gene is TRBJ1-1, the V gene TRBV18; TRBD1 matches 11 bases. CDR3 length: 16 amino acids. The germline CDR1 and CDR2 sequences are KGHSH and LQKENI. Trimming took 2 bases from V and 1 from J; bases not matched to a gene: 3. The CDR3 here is CASSPKGTGGNTEAFF. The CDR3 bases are TGTGCCAGCTCACCAAAGGGGACAGGGGGGAACACTGAAGCTTTCTTT.

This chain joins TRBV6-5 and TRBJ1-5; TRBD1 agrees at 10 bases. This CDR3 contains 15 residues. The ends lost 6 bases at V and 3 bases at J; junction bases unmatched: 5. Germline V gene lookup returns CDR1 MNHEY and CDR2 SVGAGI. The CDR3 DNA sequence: TGTGCCAGCAGCATCGGGACAGGGGTCAATCAGCCCCAGCATTTT. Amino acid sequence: CASSIGTGVNQPQHF.

In nucleotides, the CDR3 is TGTGCCAGCAGTCCAGCGGGGACTTTGGGGTACAATGAGCAGTTCTTC. Encoded protein: CASSPAGTLGYNEQFF. The rearrangement links TRBV27 to TRBJ2-1; 7 positions match TRBD2. V lost 5 bases and J lost 4; bases outside the gene matches: 11. CDR1 and CDR2 from the germline V gene are MNHEY and SMNVEV (reference sequence). The CDR3 is 16 residues long.

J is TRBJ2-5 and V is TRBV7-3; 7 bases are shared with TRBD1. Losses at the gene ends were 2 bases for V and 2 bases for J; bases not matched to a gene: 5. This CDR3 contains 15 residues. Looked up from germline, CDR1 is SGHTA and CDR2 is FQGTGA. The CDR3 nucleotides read TGTGCCAGCAGCTTAGGCTTGGGACAGCAAGAGACCCAGTACTTC. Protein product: CASSLGLGQQETQYF.

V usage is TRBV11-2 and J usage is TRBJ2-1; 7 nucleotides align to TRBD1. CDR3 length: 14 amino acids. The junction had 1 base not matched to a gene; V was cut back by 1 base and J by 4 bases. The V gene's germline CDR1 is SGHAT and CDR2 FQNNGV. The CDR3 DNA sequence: TGTGCCAGCAGCTTAGGGGGACAGTACAATGAGCAGTTCTTC. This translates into CASSLGGQYNEQFF. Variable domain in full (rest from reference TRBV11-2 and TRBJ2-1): EAGVAQSPRYKIIEKRQSVAFWCNPISGHATLYWYQQILGQGPKLLIQFQNNGVVDDSQLPKDRFSAERLKGVDSTLKIQPAKLEDSAVYLCASSLGGQYNEQFFGPGTRLTVL.

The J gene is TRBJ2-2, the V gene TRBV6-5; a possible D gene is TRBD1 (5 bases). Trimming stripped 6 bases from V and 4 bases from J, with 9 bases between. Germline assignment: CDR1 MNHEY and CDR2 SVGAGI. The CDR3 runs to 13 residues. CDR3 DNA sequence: TGTGCCAGCAGGGGGCCCTTCACCGGGGAGCTGTTTTTT. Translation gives CASRGPFTGELFF.

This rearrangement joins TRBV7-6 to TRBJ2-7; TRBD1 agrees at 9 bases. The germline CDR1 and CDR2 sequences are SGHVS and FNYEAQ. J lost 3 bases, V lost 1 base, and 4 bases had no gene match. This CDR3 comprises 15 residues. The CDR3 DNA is TGTGCCAGCAGCTTAGGCGGGACAGGGTACTACGAGCAGTACTTC. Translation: CASSLGGTGYYEQYF. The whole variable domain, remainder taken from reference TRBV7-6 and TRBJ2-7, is GAGVSQSPRYKVTKRGQDVALRCDPISGHVSLYWYRQALGQGPEFLTYFNYEAQQDKSGLPNDRFSAERPEGSISTLTIQRTEQRDSAMYRCASSLGGTGYYEQYFGPGTRLTVT.

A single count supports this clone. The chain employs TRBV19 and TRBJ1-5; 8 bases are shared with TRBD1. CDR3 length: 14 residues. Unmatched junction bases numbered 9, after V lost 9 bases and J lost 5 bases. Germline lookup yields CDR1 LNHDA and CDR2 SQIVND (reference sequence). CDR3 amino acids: CARTGTGDDQPQHF. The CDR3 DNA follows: TGTGCCAGGACCGGGACAGGAGATGATCAGCCCCAGCATTTT. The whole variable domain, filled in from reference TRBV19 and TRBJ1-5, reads DGGITQSPKYLFRKEGQNVTLSCEQNLNHDAMYWYRQDPGQGLRLIYYSQIVNDFQKGDIAEGYSVSREKKESFPLTVTSAQKNPTAFYLCARTGTGDDQPQHFGDGTRLSIL.

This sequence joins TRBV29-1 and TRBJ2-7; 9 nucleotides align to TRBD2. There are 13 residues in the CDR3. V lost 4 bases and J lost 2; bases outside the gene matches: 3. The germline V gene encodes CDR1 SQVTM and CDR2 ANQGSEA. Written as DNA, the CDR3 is TGCAGCGTTGGCGGGAGGGCCGCCTACGAGCAGTACTTC. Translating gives CSVGGRAAYEQYF.

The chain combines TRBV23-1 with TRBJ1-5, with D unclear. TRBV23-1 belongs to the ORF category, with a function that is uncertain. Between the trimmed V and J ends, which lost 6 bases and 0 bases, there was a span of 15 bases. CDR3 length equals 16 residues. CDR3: CASRRPWRYSNQPQHF. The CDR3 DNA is TGCGCCAGCAGACGACCTTGGCGATATAGCAATCAGCCCCAGCATTTT.

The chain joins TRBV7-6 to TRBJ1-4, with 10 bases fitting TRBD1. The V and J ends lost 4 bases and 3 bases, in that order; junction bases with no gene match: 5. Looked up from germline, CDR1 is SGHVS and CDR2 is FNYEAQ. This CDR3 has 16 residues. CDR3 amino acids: CASSSGQGGSNEKLFF. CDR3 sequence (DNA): TGTGCCAGCAGCTCAGGACAGGGGGGTTCTAATGAAAAACTGTTTTTT.

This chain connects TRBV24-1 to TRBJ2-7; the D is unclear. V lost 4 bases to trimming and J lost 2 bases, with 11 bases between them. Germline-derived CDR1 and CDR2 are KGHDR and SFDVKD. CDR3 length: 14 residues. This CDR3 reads CATSDLQDPYEQYF. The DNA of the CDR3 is TGTGCCACCAGTGACCTGCAGGATCCCTACGAGCAGTACTTC.

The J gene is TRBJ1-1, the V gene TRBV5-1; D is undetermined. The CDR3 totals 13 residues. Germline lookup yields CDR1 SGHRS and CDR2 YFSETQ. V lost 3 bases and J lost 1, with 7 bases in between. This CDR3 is CASSWGRNTEAFF. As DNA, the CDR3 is TGCGCCAGCAGCTGGGGTAGGAACACTGAAGCTTTCTTT.

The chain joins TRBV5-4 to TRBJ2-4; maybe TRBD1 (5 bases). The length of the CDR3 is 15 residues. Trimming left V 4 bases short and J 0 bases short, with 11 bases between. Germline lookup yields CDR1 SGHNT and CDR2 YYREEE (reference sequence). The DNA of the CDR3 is TGTGCCAGCAGCCCTACAACAGGAGCCAAAAACATTCAGTACTTC. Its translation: CASSPTTGAKNIQYF.

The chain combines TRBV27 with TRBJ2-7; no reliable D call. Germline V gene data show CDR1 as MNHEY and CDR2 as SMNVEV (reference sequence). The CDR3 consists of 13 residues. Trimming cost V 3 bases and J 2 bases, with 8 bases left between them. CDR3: CASSFSPTYEQYF. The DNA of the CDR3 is TGTGCCAGCAGTTTTTCGCCAACCTACGAGCAGTACTTC.

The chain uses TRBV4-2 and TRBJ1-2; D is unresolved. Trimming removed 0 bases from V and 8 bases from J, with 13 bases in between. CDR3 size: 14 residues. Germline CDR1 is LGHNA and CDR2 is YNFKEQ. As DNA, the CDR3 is TGTGCCAGCAGCCAAGACGGAGTGGTGGAGGGCTACACCTTC. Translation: CASSQDGVVEGYTF.

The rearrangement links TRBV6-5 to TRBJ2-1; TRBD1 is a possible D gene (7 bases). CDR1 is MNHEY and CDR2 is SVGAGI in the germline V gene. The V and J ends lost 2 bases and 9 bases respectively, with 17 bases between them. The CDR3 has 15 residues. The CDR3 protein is CASSYAQGGLREQFF. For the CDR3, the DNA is TGTGCCAGCAGTTACGCCCAGGGGGGTCTCCGTGAGCAGTTCTTC.

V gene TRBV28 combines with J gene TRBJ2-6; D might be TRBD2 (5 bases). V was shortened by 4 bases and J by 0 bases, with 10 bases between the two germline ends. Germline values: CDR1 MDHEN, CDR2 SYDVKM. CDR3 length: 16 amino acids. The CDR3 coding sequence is TGTGCCAGCAGTTCCGGGAAGGGCTCTGGGGCCAACGTCCTGACTTTC. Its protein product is CASSSGKGSGANVLTF.

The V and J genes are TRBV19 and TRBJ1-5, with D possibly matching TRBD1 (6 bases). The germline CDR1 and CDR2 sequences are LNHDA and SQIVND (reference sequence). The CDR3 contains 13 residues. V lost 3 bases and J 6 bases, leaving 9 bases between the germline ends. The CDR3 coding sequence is TGTGCCAGTAGTATTGGGGGCGGTCAGCCCCAGCATTTT. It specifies CASSIGGGQPQHF.

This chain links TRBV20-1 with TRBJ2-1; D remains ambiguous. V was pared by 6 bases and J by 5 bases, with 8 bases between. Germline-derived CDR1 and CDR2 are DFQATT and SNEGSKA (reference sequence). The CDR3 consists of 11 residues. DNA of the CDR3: TGCAGTGCCGACTTGAACAATGAGCAGTTCTTC. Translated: CSADLNNEQFF.

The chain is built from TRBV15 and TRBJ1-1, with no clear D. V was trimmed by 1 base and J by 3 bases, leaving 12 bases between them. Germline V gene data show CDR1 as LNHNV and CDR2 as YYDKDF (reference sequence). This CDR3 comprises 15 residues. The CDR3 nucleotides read TGTGCCACCAGCAGAGGGGTGGGTGGGGACACTGAAGCTTTCTTT. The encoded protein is CATSRGVGGDTEAFF.